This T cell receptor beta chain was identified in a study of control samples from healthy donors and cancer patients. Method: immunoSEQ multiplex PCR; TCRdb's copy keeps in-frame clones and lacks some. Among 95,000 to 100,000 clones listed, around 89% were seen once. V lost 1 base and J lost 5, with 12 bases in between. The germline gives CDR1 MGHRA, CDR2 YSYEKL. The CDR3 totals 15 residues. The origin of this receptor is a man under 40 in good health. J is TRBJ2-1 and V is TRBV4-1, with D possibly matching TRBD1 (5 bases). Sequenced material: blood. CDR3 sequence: CASSQVSKGNNEQFF. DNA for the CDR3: TGCGCCAGCAGCCAAGTAAGCAAGGGGAACAATGAGCAGTTCTTC.